This entry lists 25 T cell receptor beta chains sequenced from one sample in a study of blood T cell repertoires in COVID-19 (dated by TCRdb to the early 2020s). Library preparation was by the immunoSEQ multiplex PCR assay. TCRdb took over this immuneACCESS table, retaining in-frame rearrangements with V and J assigned. Such tables are incomplete; in checked studies, under half of the missing clones stem from an unresolved V gene, and the remainder is unexplained. This sample holds about 360,000 clones; over 75% were observed only once. Roughly 2% of the sample is in the top ten clones. Input material: PBMCs or T cells enriched from blood (not recorded which). These receptors came from a middle-aged man in a cohort exposed to, infected with or recovered from COVID-19 (not recorded which).

The V call is TRBV5-1, the J call TRBJ2-5; a possible D gene is TRBD2 (5 bases). The CDR3 has 12 residues. Trimming pared 5 bases from V and 3 bases from J, leaving 8 bases between. Germline V gene data show CDR1 as SGHRS and CDR2 as YFSETQ. CDR3 protein: CASRIGEETQYF. CDR3 nucleotide sequence: TGCGCCAGCAGAATCGGGGAAGAGACCCAGTACTTC.

This clone was observed once. The CDR3 spells CASSLKGETEAFF. CDR3 DNA sequence: TGTGCCAGCAGTTTAAAGGGGGAAACTGAAGCTTTCTTT. V usage is TRBV27 and J usage is TRBJ1-1, with a possible D match to TRBD1 (6 bases). Trimming cost V 2 bases and J 5 bases, with 9 bases left between them. This CDR3 spans 13 amino acids. Per the germline V gene, CDR1 is MNHEY and CDR2 is SMNVEV (reference sequence).

This chain connects TRBV18 to TRBJ1-3; D remains ambiguous. The ends were cut back, 3 bases at V and 0 bases at J, with 9 bases in the middle. This CDR3 is built from 15 residues. Germline V CDR1 and CDR2: KGHSH, LQKENI. The CDR3 protein is CASSPPMSSGNTIYF. DNA of the CDR3: TGTGCCAGCTCACCGCCAATGAGCTCTGGAAACACCATATATTTT.

J is TRBJ2-1 and V is TRBV5-1; D gene unclear. The germline V gene encodes CDR1 SGHRS and CDR2 YFSETQ. Trimming took 1 base from V and 7 from J, leaving 9 bases between them. The CDR3 has 13 residues. The CDR3 loop is CASSLSHQNEQFF. The CDR3 DNA follows: TGCGCCAGCAGCTTGTCGCACCAGAATGAGCAGTTCTTC.

The chain combines TRBV7-9 with TRBJ2-7; TRBD2 aligns across 7 bases. CDR1 and CDR2 from the germline V gene are SEHNR and FQNEAQ (reference sequence). The CDR3 extends over 16 amino acids. The V and J ends lost 1 base and 5 bases, in that order; junction bases with no gene match: 11. For the CDR3, the DNA is TGTGCCAGCAGCTTAGTCGGGGGGACCCCATTCCACGAGCAGTACTTC. Protein sequence: CASSLVGGTPFHEQYF. The complete variable domain, with remaining parts taken from reference TRBV7-9 and TRBJ2-7, reads DTGVSQNPRHKITKRGQNVTFRCDPISEHNRLYWYRQTLGQGPEFLTYFQNEAQLEKSRLLSDRFSAERPKGSFSTLEIQRTEQGDSAMYLCASSLVGGTPFHEQYFGPGTRLTVT.

The V call is TRBV5-1, the J call TRBJ2-4; TRBD2 aligns across 8 bases. Trimming removed 0 bases from V and 1 base from J; junction bases left unmatched: 3. CDR3 size: 16 residues. From germline, CDR1 is SGHRS and CDR2 YFSETQ. The CDR3 here is CASSLEASGAKNIQYF. The CDR3 nucleotides read TGCGCCAGCAGCTTGGAGGCTAGCGGGGCCAAAAACATTCAGTACTTC.

The chain is built from TRBV6-5 and TRBJ1-1; D gene ambiguous. CDR3 length equals 15 residues. The V and J ends lost 0 bases and 0 bases respectively, with 8 bases between them. Germline V gene data show CDR1 as MNHEY and CDR2 as SVGAGI. CDR3 sequence (DNA): TGTGCCAGCAGTTACTCGGGCATCATGAACACTGAAGCTTTCTTT. Amino acid sequence: CASSYSGIMNTEAFF.

The genes are TRBV19 and TRBJ1-4, with D perhaps TRBD1 (6 bases). Germline loops: CDR1 LNHDA, CDR2 SQIVND (reference sequence). This CDR3 has 15 residues. Trimming removed 7 bases from V and 8 bases from J, with 20 bases in between. CDR3 in amino acids: CASTLLTGIGEKLFF. CDR3 bases: TGTGCCAGTACTCTTTTAACAGGGATCGGAGAAAAACTGTTTTTT.

The chain joins TRBV18 to TRBJ2-2; 8 bases align to TRBD2. V shed 8 bases and J 5 bases; nucleotides not matched to a gene: 7. CDR1 is KGHSH, CDR2 LQKENI, per germline. CDR3 length: 14 amino acids. The CDR3 loop is CASGLAGTTGELFF. The CDR3 DNA is TGTGCCAGCGGATTAGCGGGGACTACCGGGGAGCTGTTTTTT.

V usage is TRBV7-3 and J usage is TRBJ2-2; 10 bases are shared with TRBD2. The germline gives CDR1 SGHTA, CDR2 FQGTGA. Trimming took 6 bases from V and 9 from J; bases not matched to a gene: 10. The CDR3 runs to 15 residues. The CDR3 sequence: CASSQRASGSRELFF. The CDR3 DNA sequence: TGTGCCAGCAGTCAACGGGCTAGCGGGAGCCGGGAGCTGTTTTTT.

The V and J genes are TRBV10-2 and TRBJ1-5, with TRBD1 identical over 7 bases. V was clipped by 2 bases and J by 2 bases; unmatched bases: 0. Germline assignment: CDR1 WSHSY and CDR2 SAAADI. This CDR3 has 14 amino acids. The CDR3: CASSEQGGNQPQHF. The CDR3 DNA follows: TGCGCCAGCAGTGAGCAGGGGGGCAATCAGCCCCAGCATTTT.

V is TRBV28 and J is TRBJ1-2; 12 bases map to TRBD1. CDR3 length: 16 amino acids. CDR1 MDHEN and CDR2 SYDVKM come from the germline V gene. With V trimmed by 4 bases and J by 5 bases, 8 bases remained unmatched. CDR3 in DNA: TGTGCCAGCAGTTCTAGGGGACAGGGGGCATGGTATGGCTACACCTTC. Translating gives CASSSRGQGAWYGYTF.

The chain recombines TRBV19 with TRBJ2-2; possible D gene TRBD2, 5 bases. CDR3 length: 16 amino acids. The germline CDR1 and CDR2 sequences are LNHDA and SQIVND (reference sequence). V was cut by 5 bases and J by 4 bases, with 17 bases left in between. The CDR3 region has the DNA TGTGCCAGTAGTGCCCCCGTTGGGAGACGCACCGGGGAGCTGTTTTTT. It codes for CASSAPVGRRTGELFF.

The chain joins TRBV25-1 to TRBJ2-1; D unclear. The germline gives CDR1 MGHDK, CDR2 SYGVNS. With 3 bases removed from V and 0 bases from J, the gap between germline ends came to 12 bases. The CDR3 sequence is 16 residues long. The CDR3 loop is CASSDLTGSSYNEQFF. The CDR3 nucleotides read TGTGCCAGCAGTGATCTAACTGGTAGCTCCTACAATGAGCAGTTCTTC. The full variable domain, rest sourced from reference TRBV25-1 and TRBJ2-1, is EADIYQTPRYLVIGTGKKITLECSQTMGHDKMYWYQQDPGMELHLIHYSYGVNSTEKGDLSSESTVSRIRTEHFPLTLESARPSHTSQYLCASSDLTGSSYNEQFFGPGTRLTVL.

The rearrangement uses TRBV27 and TRBJ1-2, with TRBD1 as a possible D gene (6 bases). V was clipped by 2 bases and J by 3 bases, with 13 bases between them. The CDR3 length is 15 residues. Germline-derived CDR1 and CDR2 are MNHEY and SMNVEV (reference sequence). CDR3 protein: CASSLRGRGYYGYTF. The CDR3 DNA reads as TGTGCCAGCAGTTTAAGGGGCAGGGGATACTATGGCTACACCTTC.

This clone was counted a few times. This chain uses TRBV27 with TRBJ2-7; D gene uncertain. The germline CDR1 and CDR2 sequences are MNHEY and SMNVEV (reference sequence). This CDR3 contains 12 residues. Between the trimmed V and J ends, which lost 8 bases and 7 bases, there was a span of 15 bases. CDR3 loop: CASGLRLREQYF. CDR3 DNA: TGTGCCAGCGGCTTGAGGCTGCGGGAGCAGTACTTC.

Details on this clone: Other DNA sequences within the sample encode an identical CDR3. The genes are TRBV18 and TRBJ2-6; no definite D call. Trimming shortened V by 0 bases and J by 0 bases, and 3 bases separated the two germline ends. The CDR3 extends over 15 amino acids. Germline assignment: CDR1 KGHSH and CDR2 LQKENI. The CDR3 nucleotides are TGTGCCAGCTCACCACCGAGCTCTGGGGCCAACGTCCTGACTTTC. This encodes CASSPPSSGANVLTF.

The rearrangement links TRBV29-1 to TRBJ2-7; 7 positions agree with TRBD1. The ends lost 6 bases at V and 3 bases at J; junction bases unmatched: 8. This CDR3 has 13 residues. CDR1 and CDR2 from the germline V gene are SQVTM and ANQGSEA. CDR3 nucleotide sequence: TGCAGCGTGAAGGGGGCCCCTGACTACGAGCAGTACTTC. This encodes CSVKGAPDYEQYF.

The gene calls are TRBV29-1 and TRBJ1-1; D may be TRBD1 (6 bases). The CDR3 extends over 13 amino acids. Per germline, CDR1 SQVTM and CDR2 ANQGSEA. Trimming stripped 8 bases from V and 3 bases from J, with 16 bases between. In DNA, the CDR3 is TGCAGCCTGACAGGTGGGGAGTACACTGAAGCTTTCTTT. It encodes CSLTGGEYTEAFF.

The chain carries TRBV3-1 (or the pseudogene TRBV3-2) and TRBJ2-2; D unresolved. The CDR3 runs 13 residues. V lost 3 bases to trimming and J lost 4 bases, with 6 bases between them. Germline V gene sequence: CDR1 LGHDT, CDR2 YNNKEL (reference sequence). The CDR3 reads CASSHRVTGELFF. The CDR3 DNA is TGTGCCAGCAGCCACCGGGTCACCGGGGAGCTGTTTTTT.

This chain joins TRBV28 and TRBJ2-4, with D hard to call. V was clipped by 5 bases and J by 1 base, with 6 bases between them. The CDR3 extends over 13 amino acids. Germline CDR1 MDHEN, CDR2 SYDVKM. This chain's CDR3 is CASSVEAKNIQYF. The CDR3 region has the DNA TGTGCCAGCAGTGTAGAGGCCAAAAACATTCAGTACTTC. The full variable domain, rest sourced from reference TRBV28 and TRBJ2-4, is DVKVTQSSRYLVKRTGEKVFLECVQDMDHENMFWYRQDPGLGLRLIYFSYDVKMKEKGDIPEGYSVSREKKERFSLILESASTNQTSMYLCASSVEAKNIQYFGAGTRLSVL.

Worth noting for this clone: The identical CDR3 is also encoded by other nucleotide sequences in the sample. The chain carries TRBV18 and TRBJ2-7; no reliable D call. The CDR3 extends over 11 amino acids. Germline CDR1 reads KGHSH; CDR2 reads LQKENI. Trimming removed 4 bases from V and 3 bases from J, with 4 bases in between. CDR3 protein: CASSRDYEQYF. The CDR3, as DNA: TGTGCCAGCTCACGCGACTACGAGCAGTACTTC.

The chain recombines TRBV21-1 with TRBJ2-7; TRBD2, the D gene given by the table, was not confirmed from the DNA. TRBV21-1 is tagged as a pseudogene. CDR3 length: 17 amino acids. CDR3 DNA sequence: TGTGCCAGCAGCAAAGAGACTAGCGGCCTGGTGAACTACGAGCAGTACTTC. Translating gives CASSKETSGLVNYEQYF.

The chain is built from TRBV14 and TRBJ2-7, with 9 bases lining up with TRBD1. V dropped 9 bases and J dropped 7; count of bases not matched to a gene: 13. The CDR3 is made up of 14 amino acids. Germline V gene lookup returns CDR1 SGHDN and CDR2 FVKESK. CDR3 DNA: TGTGCCAGTTCCTACCGTACAGGGGGCAAAGAGCAGTACTTC. Protein sequence: CASSYRTGGKEQYF. Looking up the rest from reference TRBV14 and TRBJ2-7 gives the full variable domain: EAGVTQFPSHSVIEKGQTVTLRCDPISGHDNLYWYRRVMGKEIKFLLHFVKESKQDESGMPNNRFLAERTGGTYSTLKVQPAELEDSGVYFCASSYRTGGKEQYFGPGTRLTVT.

The CDR3 DNA reads TGTGCCAGCAGCTTAGGAGGGGAGGTTTCGGGCTATGGCTACACCTTC. Protein sequence: CASSLGGEVSGYGYTF. The rearrangement uses TRBV11-3 and TRBJ1-2, with D perhaps TRBD1 (5 bases). V gave up 1 base and J gave up 4 bases, with 16 bases separating them. The CDR3 contains 16 residues. Germline CDR1 reads SGHNT; CDR2 reads YENEEA.